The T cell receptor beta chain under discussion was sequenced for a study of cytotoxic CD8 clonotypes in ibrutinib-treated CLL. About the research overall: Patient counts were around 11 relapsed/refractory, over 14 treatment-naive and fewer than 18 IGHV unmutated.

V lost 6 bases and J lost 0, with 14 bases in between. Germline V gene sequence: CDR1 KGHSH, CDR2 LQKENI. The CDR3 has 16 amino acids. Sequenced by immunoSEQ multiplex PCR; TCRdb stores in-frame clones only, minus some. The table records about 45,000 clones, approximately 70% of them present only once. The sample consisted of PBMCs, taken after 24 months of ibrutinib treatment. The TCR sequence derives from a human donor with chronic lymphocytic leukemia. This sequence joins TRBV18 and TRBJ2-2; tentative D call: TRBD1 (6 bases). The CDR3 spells CASSLTGTPNTGELFF. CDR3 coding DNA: TGTGCCAGCTCGCTTACCGGGACACCGAACACCGGGGAGCTGTTTTTT.